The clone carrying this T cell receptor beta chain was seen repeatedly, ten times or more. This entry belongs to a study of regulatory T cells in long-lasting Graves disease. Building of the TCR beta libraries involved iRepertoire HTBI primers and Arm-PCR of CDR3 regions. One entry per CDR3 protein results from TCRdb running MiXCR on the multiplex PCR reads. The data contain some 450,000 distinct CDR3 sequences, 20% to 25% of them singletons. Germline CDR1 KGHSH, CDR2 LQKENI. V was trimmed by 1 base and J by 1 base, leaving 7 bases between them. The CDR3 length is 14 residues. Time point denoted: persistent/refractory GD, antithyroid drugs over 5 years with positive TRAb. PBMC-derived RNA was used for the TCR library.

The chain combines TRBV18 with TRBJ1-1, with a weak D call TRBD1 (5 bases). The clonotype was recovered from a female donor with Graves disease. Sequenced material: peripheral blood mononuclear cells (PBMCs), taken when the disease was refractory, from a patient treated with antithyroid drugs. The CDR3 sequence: CASSPQGRNTEAFF. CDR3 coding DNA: TGTGCCAGCTCACCACAGGGGAGGAACACTGAAGCTTTCTTT.